Listed below are T cell receptor beta chains from one sample, sequenced in a study of regulatory T cells in long-lasting Graves disease. TCRdb fed the multiplex PCR reads into MiXCR, producing one record per CDR3 protein. Of 400,000 to 500,000 distinct CDR3 sequences in the sample, around 13% were seen once. This sample was also put to use in a study of T cells in Graves' hyperthyroidism and ophthalmopathy.

The sequencing used peripheral blood mononuclear cells (PBMCs), collected at new diagnosis, from a patient treated with antithyroid drugs. These receptors came from a woman in her 50s with Graves disease. Each CDR3 is given with its conserved first and last residue. A D gene is named only where the DNA matches it firmly. Rows may omit the clone size; those that give it use once, few, many or a size class.

J gene: TRBJ2-1
clone size: .
D gene: .
V gene: TRBV20-1
CDR3 protein: CSARDEGNVSYNEQFF
CDR3 DNA: TGCAGTGCTAGAGATGAGGGTAATGTCTCCTACAATGAGCAGTTCTTC

J gene: TRBJ2-3
clone size: many
D gene: .
V gene: TRBV29-1
CDR3 protein: CSVEDLTGEVDTQYF
CDR3 DNA: TGCAGCGTTGAAGATCTCACGGGAGAGGTAGATACGCAGTATTTT

J gene: TRBJ2-1
clone size: few
D gene: .
V gene: TRBV4-1
CDR3 protein: CASSQVVLNNEQFF
CDR3 DNA: TGCGCCAGCAGCCAAGTCGTCCTCAACAATGAGCAGTTCTTC

J gene: TRBJ2-3
clone size: many
D gene: .
V gene: TRBV20-1
CDR3 protein: CSAFNLASKGTDTQYF
CDR3 DNA: TGCAGTGCCTTTAACCTAGCTTCGAAAGGCACAGATACGCAGTATTTT

J gene: TRBJ2-5
clone size: .
D gene: .
V gene: TRBV28
CDR3 protein: CASMSTGAGVETQYF
CDR3 DNA: TGTGCCAGCATGAGCACGGGAGCAGGGGTGGAGACCCAGTACTTC

J gene: TRBJ2-5
clone size: many
D gene: TRBD2
V gene: TRBV20-1
CDR3 protein: CSARDGTSGFQETQYF
CDR3 DNA: TGCAGTGCTAGAGACGGGACTAGCGGGTTTCAAGAGACCCAGTACTTC

J gene: TRBJ2-3
clone size: .
D gene: TRBD1
V gene: TRBV20-1
CDR3 protein: CSPDRGPQGTDTQYF
CDR3 DNA: TGCAGTCCGGACAGGGGGCCGCAAGGCACAGATACGCAGTATTTT

J gene: TRBJ1-5
clone size: many
D gene: TRBD1
V gene: TRBV24-1
CDR3 protein: CATSDAGTGLSQPQHF
CDR3 DNA: TGTGCCACCAGTGATGCCGGGACAGGGTTAAGCCAGCCCCAGCATTTT

J gene: TRBJ2-7
clone size: .
D gene: .
V gene: TRBV6-9
CDR3 protein: CASSFVRLIPYEQYF
CDR3 DNA: TGTGCCAGCAGTTTTGTGCGACTCATTCCCTACGAGCAGTACTTC

J gene: TRBJ2-5
clone size: .
D gene: TRBD1
V gene: TRBV6-2/TRBV6-3
CDR3 protein: CASSYQGAQETQYF
CDR3 DNA: TGTGCCAGCAGTTACCAGGGGGCTCAAGAGACCCAGTACTTC

J gene: TRBJ2-1
clone size: .
D gene: .
V gene: TRBV9
CDR3 protein: CASSERVSSYNEQFF
CDR3 DNA: TGTGCCAGCAGCGAGCGGGTTAGCTCCTACAATGAGCAGTTCTTC

J gene: TRBJ2-7
clone size: many
D gene: .
V gene: TRBV7-9
CDR3 protein: CASSLGGVGPYEQYF
CDR3 DNA: TGTGCCAGCAGCTTAGGAGGGGTGGGACCCTACGAGCAGTACTTC

J gene: TRBJ1-2
clone size: many
D gene: .
V gene: TRBV30
CDR3 protein: CAWSVRGGYTF
CDR3 DNA: TGTGCCTGGAGTGTAAGGGGAGGCTACACCTTC

J gene: TRBJ1-1
clone size: few
D gene: TRBD1
V gene: TRBV11-2
CDR3 protein: CASSSPGQGPEAFF
CDR3 DNA: TGTGCCAGCAGCTCGCCGGGACAGGGGCCTGAAGCTTTCTTT

J gene: TRBJ1-1
clone size: many
D gene: .
V gene: TRBV3-1
CDR3 protein: CASTSRENTEAFF
CDR3 DNA: TGTGCCAGCACGTCGAGGGAGAACACTGAAGCTTTCTTT

J gene: TRBJ2-7
clone size: many
D gene: .
V gene: TRBV6-1
CDR3 protein: CASSTSHSYEQYF
CDR3 DNA: TGTGCCAGCAGTACCTCGCACTCCTACGAGCAGTACTTC

J gene: TRBJ2-2
clone size: many
D gene: TRBD1
V gene: TRBV28
CDR3 protein: CASSSGTAMNTGELFF
CDR3 DNA: TGTGCCAGCAGTTCCGGGACAGCCATGAACACCGGGGAGCTGTTTTTT

J gene: TRBJ1-5
clone size: .
D gene: .
V gene: TRBV29-1
CDR3 protein: CSVESGANQPQHF
CDR3 DNA: TGCAGCGTTGAATCAGGGGCCAATCAACCCCAGCATTTT

J gene: TRBJ2-5
clone size: .
D gene: .
V gene: TRBV20-1
CDR3 protein: CSARDQPEETQYF
CDR3 DNA: TGCAGTGCTAGAGATCAACCCGAGGAGACCCAGTACTTC

J gene: TRBJ1-6
clone size: few
D gene: .
V gene: TRBV4-2
CDR3 protein: CASSQETQTQGSPLHF
CDR3 DNA: TGTGCCAGCAGCCAAGAAACCCAAACCCAGGGTTCACCCCTCCACTTT

J gene: TRBJ2-1
clone size: many
D gene: .
V gene: TRBV3-1
CDR3 protein: CASSQRAGVDEQFF
CDR3 DNA: TGTGCCAGCAGCCAAAGGGCAGGGGTGGATGAGCAGTTCTTC

J gene: TRBJ1-2
clone size: few
D gene: TRBD1
V gene: TRBV6-2/TRBV6-3
CDR3 protein: CASIPGQGIYGYTF
CDR3 DNA: TGTGCCAGCATACCGGGACAGGGGATCTATGGCTACACCTTC

J gene: TRBJ1-3
clone size: .
D gene: .
V gene: TRBV19
CDR3 protein: CASSASLIGNTIYF
CDR3 DNA: TGTGCCAGTAGTGCATCTCTTATTGGAAACACCATATATTTT

J gene: TRBJ1-4
clone size: few
D gene: .
V gene: TRBV2
CDR3 protein: CASRRAFLNEKLFF
CDR3 DNA: TGTGCCAGCAGACGGGCCTTTCTTAATGAAAAACTGTTTTTT

J gene: TRBJ1-2
clone size: many
D gene: TRBD1
V gene: TRBV3-1
CDR3 protein: CASSPSTGGYGYTF
CDR3 DNA: TGTGCCAGCAGCCCCTCCACAGGGGGCTATGGCTACACCTTC

J gene: TRBJ2-7
clone size: many
D gene: TRBD2
V gene: TRBV20-1
CDR3 protein: CSARDSSGYEQYF
CDR3 DNA: TGCAGTGCTAGAGATTCTAGCGGCTACGAGCAGTACTTC